This passage covers 21 T cell receptor beta chains from one sample sequenced in a study of monozygotic twins with inflammatory bowel disease. TCRdb re-called the 5' RACE reads, yielding one record per CDR3 amino acid sequence without DNA. The table lists 150,000 to 200,000 distinct CDR3 sequences. Sequencing was performed on blood. These receptors were obtained from a human donor with ulcerative colitis or Crohn's disease, or a healthy co-twin of an affected twin (not recorded which).

The V and J genes are TRBV7-9 and TRBJ1-2; there is no DNA to check the TCRdb D call of TRBD1. This CDR3 spans 13 amino acids. Germline loops: CDR1 SEHNR, CDR2 FQNEAQ (reference sequence). The CDR3 loop reads CASSRDRGYGYTF. Full variable domain (rest looked up from reference TRBV7-9 and TRBJ1-2): DTGVSQNPRHKITKRGQNVTFRCDPISEHNRLYWYRQTLGQGPEFLTYFQNEAQLEKSRLLSDRFSAERPKGSFSTLEIQRTEQGDSAMYLCASSRDRGYGYTFGSGTRLTVV.

The CDR3: CASSQGLSDSYEQYF. The chain carries TRBV3-1 and TRBJ2-7. The germline V gene has CDR1 LGHDT and CDR2 YNNKEL (reference sequence). The CDR3 has 15 residues.

The chain links TRBV3-1 to TRBJ2-7; TCRdb's D call of TRBD1 is untestable without DNA. This CDR3 is 13 amino acids long. CDR1 and CDR2 from the germline V gene are LGHDT and YNNKEL (reference sequence). This CDR3 is CASSQIRGYEQYF.

The rearrangement joins TRBV5-1 to TRBJ1-1; TCRdb indicates TRBD1, and absent DNA this call remains unverified. This CDR3 contains 14 residues. Looked up from germline, CDR1 is SGHRS and CDR2 is YFSETQ. The CDR3 sequence is CASSSGTENTEAFF.

The chain's CDR3 is CASTLAGVPYEQYF. The V call is TRBV18, the J call TRBJ2-7; no DNA is available, so the TRBD2 call from TCRdb remains unchecked. This CDR3 is built from 14 residues. Germline assignment: CDR1 KGHSH and CDR2 LQKENI.

Here the CDR3 reads CASRIHRGQGGELFF. The chain joins TRBV6-1 to TRBJ2-2; without DNA, the TCRdb call of TRBD1 cannot be checked. The V gene's germline CDR1 is MNHNS and CDR2 SASEGT. The CDR3 length is 15 residues.

The chain is built from TRBV7-9 and TRBJ2-2. The germline V gene has CDR1 SEHNR and CDR2 FQNEAQ (reference sequence). The CDR3 spans 14 residues. The CDR3 sequence is CASSFGLNTGELFF.

This chain links TRBV5-1 with TRBJ2-7; absent DNA, TCRdb's TRBD1 call cannot be checked. Germline assignment: CDR1 SGHRS and CDR2 YFSETQ. This CDR3 is built from 14 residues. CDR3 in amino acids: CASSSTGLNYEQYF.

This chain links TRBV10-3 with TRBJ2-1; checking the TCRdb D call of TRBD2 is not possible without DNA. This CDR3 spans 16 amino acids. The germline V gene has CDR1 ENHRY and CDR2 SYGVKD. CDR3 region: CAIRDPGLPGENEQFF.

V is TRBV4-3 and J is TRBJ2-1; the D gene TCRdb calls, TRBD1, cannot be checked with no DNA. Germline assignment: CDR1 LGHNA and CDR2 YSLEER. This CDR3 comprises 17 residues. The CDR3 here is CASSQERQGLARNEQFF.

The chain recombines TRBV10-3 with TRBJ2-7; the D gene TCRdb calls, TRBD2, cannot be checked with no DNA. This CDR3 has 14 amino acids. Germline CDR1 reads ENHRY; CDR2 reads SYGVKD. The CDR3: CAISGPSGSYEQYF.

CDR3 region: CASSQDRGSSYEQYF. V is TRBV11-3 and J is TRBJ2-7; the TCRdb call, TRBD1, lacks DNA for checking. The CDR3 sequence is 15 residues long. Per the germline V gene, CDR1 is SGHNT and CDR2 is YENEEA.

CDR3 sequence: CASSFLSTGMDTEAFF. The chain combines TRBV27 with TRBJ1-1; the TRBD1 assignment by TCRdb is unverifiable without DNA. Germline V gene lookup returns CDR1 MNHEY and CDR2 SMNVEV (reference sequence). The CDR3 is made up of 16 amino acids.

This chain uses TRBV6-1 with TRBJ1-5. CDR3 length equals 13 residues. Germline V gives CDR1 MNHNS, CDR2 SASEGT. The CDR3 spells CASSEGKDQPQHF.

J is TRBJ2-7 and V is TRBV5-1; TCRdb returns TRBD2, unconfirmable since there is no DNA. Germline V CDR1 and CDR2: SGHRS, YFSETQ. The CDR3 has 18 residues. The CDR3 region is CASSPRASGVLLSYEQYF.

V and J are TRBV7-2 and TRBJ2-3; there is no DNA to check the TCRdb D call of TRBD2. Germline lookup yields CDR1 SGHTA and CDR2 FQGNSA. CDR3 length: 17 residues. The CDR3 loop reads CASSSQVGLAGADTQYF. Based on the CDR3 plus reference TRBV7-2 and TRBJ2-3, the full variable domain is GAGVSQSPSNKVTEKGKDVELRCDPISGHTALYWYRQSLGQGLEFLIYFQGNSAPDKSGLPSDRFSAERTGGSVSTLTIQRTQQEDSAVYLCASSSQVGLAGADTQYFGPGTRLTVL.

The chain is built from TRBV4-2 and TRBJ1-5; TCRdb returns TRBD1, unconfirmable since there is no DNA. Germline CDR1 is LGHNA and CDR2 is YNFKEQ. The CDR3 is made up of 16 amino acids. The CDR3 region is CASSRSDMGGNQPQHF.

This chain joins TRBV7-2 and TRBJ1-2; the TCRdb D gene call, TRBD1, has no DNA to confirm it. The CDR3 extends over 17 amino acids. In germline, CDR1 is SGHTA, CDR2 FQGNSA. CDR3 amino acids: CASSRVGRGQGNYGYTF.

The chain combines TRBV5-1 with TRBJ2-2; TCRdb's assignment of TRBD1 cannot be checked, as there is no DNA. The V gene's germline CDR1 is SGHRS and CDR2 YFSETQ. This CDR3 is 13 amino acids long. Here the CDR3 reads CASSGDGLRELFF.

The gene calls are TRBV18 and TRBJ1-5. Germline assignment: CDR1 KGHSH and CDR2 LQKENI. The CDR3 runs 14 residues. CDR3 sequence: CASSKEDSNQPQHF.

The CDR3 sequence is CASSTRDRGNTEAFF. V gene TRBV6-1 combines with J gene TRBJ1-1; absent DNA, TCRdb's TRBD1 call cannot be checked. The CDR3 runs to 15 residues. Germline lookup yields CDR1 MNHNS and CDR2 SASEGT.